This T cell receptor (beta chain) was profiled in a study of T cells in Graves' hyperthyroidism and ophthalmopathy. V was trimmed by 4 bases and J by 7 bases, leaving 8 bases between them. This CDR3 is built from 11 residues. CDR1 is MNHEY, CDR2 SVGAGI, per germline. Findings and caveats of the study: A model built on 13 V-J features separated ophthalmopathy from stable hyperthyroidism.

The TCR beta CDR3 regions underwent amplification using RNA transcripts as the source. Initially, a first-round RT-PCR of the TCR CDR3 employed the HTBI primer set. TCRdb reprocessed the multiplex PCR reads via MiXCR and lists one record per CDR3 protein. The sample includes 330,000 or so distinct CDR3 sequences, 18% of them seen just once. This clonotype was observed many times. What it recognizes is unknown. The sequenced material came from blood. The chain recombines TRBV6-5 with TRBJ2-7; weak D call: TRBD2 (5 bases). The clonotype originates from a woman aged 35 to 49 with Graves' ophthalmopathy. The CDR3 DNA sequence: TGTGCCAGCAGTTTTACGGGGGAGCAGTACTTC. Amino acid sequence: CASSFTGEQYF.